The entry below describes one T cell receptor beta chain. Profiled with immunoSEQ multiplex PCR; TCRdb holds only in-frame clones, not every one. In the table there are 390,000 or so clones, 80% to 90% of which are singletons. This sample stems from a study of blood T cell repertoires in COVID-19. Whole-study context: Researchers got acute and convalescent COVID-19 samples from the United States, Italy and Spain.

Trimming cost V 0 bases and J 5 bases, with 12 bases left between them. CDR3 length: 14 residues. Per the germline V gene, CDR1 is SGHRS and CDR2 is YFSETQ. The chain has TRBV5-1 and TRBJ2-7, with D possibly being TRBD1 (5 bases). Specimen: PBMCs or T cells enriched from blood (not recorded which). This TCR derives from a man between 18 and 35 years old who had recovered from COVID-19. The CDR3 protein is CASSLEGKLDEQYF. CDR3 coding DNA: TGCGCCAGCAGCTTGGAGGGGAAGTTGGACGAGCAGTACTTC.